The clone carrying this TCR beta chain was seen more than once but under ten times. Its antigen is undetermined. Roughly 110 mL of blood, on average, came from one heparinised draw per donor. These data come from a study of beta chain features in type 1 diabetes. The study, taken as a whole, reports: Shorter templates might be favored by PCR, equally in patients and controls. Moderate but significant shortening of TCRB CDR3s was recorded in all four CD4+ subsets from Type 1 diabetes patients.

Expressed TCRB transcripts were sequenced because the isolated RNA had all been reverse transcribed beforehand. Repertoires were generated with immunoSEQ multiplex PCR, while TCRdb's copy carries only in-frame clones and drops some. The sample includes around 600,000 clones, about an eighth seen only once; the top ten take 0.095% to 0.15%. Sequencing was carried out using naive CD4+ T cells from blood. The source is a man younger than 45 with type 1 diabetes.

This CDR3 reads CASSERLGGQRYGYTF. CDR3 nucleotide sequence: TGTGCCAGCAGTGAACGCCTAGGGGGGCAGAGGTATGGCTACACCTTC. The gene calls are TRBV25-1 and TRBJ1-2, with D tentatively TRBD1 (6 bases). Germline V CDR1 and CDR2: MGHDK, SYGVNS. V dropped 2 bases and J dropped 5 bases, with 18 bases sitting between them. The CDR3 sequence is 16 residues long.